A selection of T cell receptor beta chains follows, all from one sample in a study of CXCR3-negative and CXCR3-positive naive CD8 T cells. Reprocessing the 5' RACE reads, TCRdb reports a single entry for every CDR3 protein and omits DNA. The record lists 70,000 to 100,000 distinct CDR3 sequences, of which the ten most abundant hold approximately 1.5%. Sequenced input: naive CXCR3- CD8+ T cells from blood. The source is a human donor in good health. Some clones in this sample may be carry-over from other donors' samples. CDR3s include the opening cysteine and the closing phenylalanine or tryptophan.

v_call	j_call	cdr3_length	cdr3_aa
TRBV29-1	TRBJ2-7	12	CSVRDRDYEQYF
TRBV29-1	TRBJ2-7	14	CSVELLGQGNEQYF
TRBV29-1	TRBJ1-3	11	CSAWSGNTIYF
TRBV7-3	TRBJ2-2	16	CASSLSSLANTGELFF
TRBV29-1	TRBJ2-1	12	CSVVVGNNEQFF
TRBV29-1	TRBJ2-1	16	CSVQPPTSGVGHEQFF
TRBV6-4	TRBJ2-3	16	CASSADDSGDTDTQYF
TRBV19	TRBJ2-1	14	CASASSPAYNEQFF
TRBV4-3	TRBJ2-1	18	CASSSLGLSGGPYNEQFF
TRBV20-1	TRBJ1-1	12	CSATISDTEAFF
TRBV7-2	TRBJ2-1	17	CASSLGRGGSSYNEQFF
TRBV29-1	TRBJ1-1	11	CSATPKGEAFF
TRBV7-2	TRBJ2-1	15	CASPFQGQYYNEQFF
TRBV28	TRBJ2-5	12	CASSFRIETQYF
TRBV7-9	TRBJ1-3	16	CASSNSGRSSGNTIYF